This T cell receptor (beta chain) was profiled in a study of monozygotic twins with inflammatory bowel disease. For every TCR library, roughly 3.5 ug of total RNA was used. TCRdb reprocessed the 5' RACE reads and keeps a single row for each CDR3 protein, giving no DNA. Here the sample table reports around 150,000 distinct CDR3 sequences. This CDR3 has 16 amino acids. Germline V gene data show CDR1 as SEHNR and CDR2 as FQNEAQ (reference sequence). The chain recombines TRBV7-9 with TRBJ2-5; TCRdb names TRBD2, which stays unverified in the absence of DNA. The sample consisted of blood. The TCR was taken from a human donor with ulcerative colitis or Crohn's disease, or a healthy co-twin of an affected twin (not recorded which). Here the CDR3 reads CASSPGLAGVQETQYF.